Following are 14 T cell receptor beta chains from one sample sequenced in a study of blood T cell repertoires in COVID-19. Profiled with immunoSEQ multiplex PCR; TCRdb holds only in-frame clones, not every one. The sample has a few hundred thousand clones; 65% to 90% are singletons. The specimen sequenced was peripheral blood. The source of these receptors is a man aged 25 to 40 with active or convalescent COVID-19.

The V call is TRBV5-1, the J call TRBJ1-1, with D perhaps matching TRBD1 (5 bases). With 0 bases removed from V and 1 base from J, the gap between germline ends came to 10 bases. The CDR3 length is 15 residues. Germline V lookup: CDR1 SGHRS, CDR2 YFSETQ. CDR3 sequence (DNA): TGCGCCAGCAGCTTGGTGGGGCCTGGGAACACTGAAGCTTTCTTT. Its protein product is CASSLVGPGNTEAFF.

The rearrangement joins TRBV11-2 to TRBJ2-5; 9 nucleotides agree with TRBD1. The CDR3 is 14 amino acids. Germline lookup yields CDR1 SGHAT and CDR2 FQNNGV. V lost 5 bases to trimming and J lost 1 base; unmatched junction nucleotides: 2. CDR3 protein: CASSQDRGQETQYF. CDR3 nucleotide sequence: TGTGCCAGCAGCCAGGACAGGGGCCAAGAGACCCAGTACTTC.

This chain links TRBV6-1 with TRBJ1-3; 8 bases line up with TRBD1. V gave up 2 bases and J gave up 4 bases; unmatched junction bases: 4. Germline CDR1 is MNHNS and CDR2 is SASEGT. CDR3 length: 15 amino acids. The CDR3 sequence is CASSEKAGGGNTIYF. The DNA of the CDR3 is TGTGCCAGCAGTGAAAAGGCAGGGGGCGGAAACACCATATATTTT.

This clone has a handful of counts. The DNA of the CDR3 is TGTGCCAGCAGCTTATATAGGGTACCCAGGGACATTCAGTACTTC. The encoded protein is CASSLYRVPRDIQYF. The V gene is TRBV7-8, the J gene TRBJ2-4; perhaps TRBD1 as D (5 bases). CDR1 and CDR2 from the germline V gene are SGHVS and FQNEAQ. CDR3 size: 15 residues. Trimming removed 2 bases from V and 8 bases from J, with 16 bases in between.

V is TRBV7-9 and J is TRBJ1-4; D possibly corresponds to TRBD1 (5 bases). V was pared by 5 bases and J by 4 bases, with 14 bases between. Germline V CDR1 and CDR2: SEHNR, FQNEAQ (reference sequence). The CDR3 runs 15 residues. The CDR3 DNA reads TGTGCCAGCAGCGAAGCAGGGTGGGGTAATGAAAAACTGTTTTTT. It is translated as CASSEAGWGNEKLFF.

In DNA form, the CDR3 reads TGTGCCAGCAGCAGGCGATCTCAGCCCCAGCATTTT. This encodes CASSRRSQPQHF. V and J are TRBV19 and TRBJ1-5; D not certain. The germline V and J ends were trimmed by 9 bases and 6 bases, with 12 bases remaining between them. Germline V lookup: CDR1 LNHDA, CDR2 SQIVND (reference sequence). There are 12 residues in the CDR3.

CDR3 coding DNA: TGCGCCAGCGGAGACCAAGGGGAAGGGATCAAGTCCTATAATTCACCCCTCCACTTT. Translation gives CASGDQGEGIKSYNSPLHF. This chain uses TRBV10-2 with TRBJ1-6, with a possible D match to TRBD1 (5 bases). In germline, CDR1 is WSHSY, CDR2 SAAADI. The V gene lost 8 bases and the J gene lost 1 base, with 24 bases spanning the gap. This CDR3 region has 19 residues.

This clone has just a few counts. The junction departs from germline at one end; a sequencing error may be responsible. The V call is TRBV2, the J call TRBJ1-1; a weak D match, TRBD1 (5 bases). CDR1 SNHLY and CDR2 FYNNEI come from the germline V gene. The CDR3 has 15 residues. The CDR3 DNA is TGTGCCAGCACTGAAAGGGGTTTTGCGAACACTGAAGCTTTCTTT. It yields the protein CASTERGFANTEAFF.

The J gene is TRBJ2-7, the V gene TRBV15; D not certain. The length of the CDR3 is 14 residues. In germline, CDR1 is LNHNV, CDR2 YYDKDF (reference sequence). V lost 0 bases and J 0 bases, leaving 6 bases between the germline ends. The CDR3 region is CATSRDLGSYEQYF. DNA for the CDR3: TGTGCCACCAGCAGAGATCTCGGCTCCTACGAGCAGTACTTC.

The chain combines TRBV11-2 with TRBJ1-2; 10 nucleotides line up with TRBD1. From germline, CDR1 is SGHAT and CDR2 FQNNGV. J gave up 8 bases and V 0 bases, and 9 bases lay outside the gene matches. This CDR3 has 16 residues. CDR3 nucleotide sequence: TGTGCCAGCAGCTTAGATTTCGGTGGGACAGGGGACGGCTACACCTTC. Its protein product is CASSLDFGGTGDGYTF.

Only a few counts were recorded for this clone. The chain is built from TRBV7-3 and TRBJ1-1; TRBD1 matches at 7 bases. CDR1 and CDR2 (germline): SGHTA, FQGTGA. V lost 4 bases to trimming and J lost 4 bases; unmatched junction nucleotides: 6. The CDR3 runs to 14 residues. As DNA, the CDR3 is TGTGCCAGCAGCTCCCATTCAGGGGGCACTGAAGCTTTCTTT. Translated: CASSSHSGGTEAFF.

CDR3 DNA sequence: TGTGCCAGCAGAACAATACAGGGTTCCTACGAGCAGTACTTC. This gives the protein CASRTIQGSYEQYF. The rearrangement uses TRBV6-5 and TRBJ2-7; tentatively, D is TRBD1 (6 bases). The V end lost 6 bases, the J end lost 1 base, and 13 bases lay between the germline ends. The CDR3 consists of 14 residues. Per the germline V gene, CDR1 is MNHEY and CDR2 is SVGAGI.

The genes are TRBV5-1 and TRBJ1-1; 8 bases are a match to TRBD1. CDR3 size: 15 residues. After removal of 4 bases from V and 3 bases from J, the junction contained 8 bases not matched to a gene. CDR1 SGHRS and CDR2 YFSETQ come from the germline V gene. In DNA form, the CDR3 reads TGCGCCAGCAGCAGGGAGGGGACAGGCGACACTGAAGCTTTCTTT. This encodes CASSREGTGDTEAFF.

The chain couples TRBV4-2 to TRBJ2-1; D remains ambiguous. V was pared by 0 bases and J by 8 bases, with 14 bases between. The CDR3 consists of 15 residues. Germline V gene sequence: CDR1 LGHNA, CDR2 YNFKEQ. The chain's CDR3 is CASSQEVGFEDEQFF. The CDR3 DNA follows: TGTGCCAGCAGCCAAGAGGTGGGTTTCGAGGATGAGCAGTTCTTC.